Following are 3 T cell receptor beta chains from one sample sequenced in a study of shared clonotypes between healthy human individuals. Clones were sequenced by immunoSEQ multiplex PCR, and TCRdb holds only the in-frame ones, with some missing. The sample lists approximately 620,000 clones, about 96% occurring once. Specimen: naive CD4+ T cells sorted from blood. Subset in this sample: CD45RA+ positively selected. The receptors were sampled from a woman aged 25 to 39 in good health.

This clone was picked up one time. The chain couples TRBV28 to TRBJ2-1, with TRBD2 as a possible D gene (6 bases). V gave up 3 bases and J gave up 5 bases, with 23 bases separating them. The CDR3 consists of 18 residues. The germline CDR1 and CDR2 sequences are MDHEN and SYDVKM. The CDR3 nucleotides are TGTGCCAGCAGTTTTCCCCCTGAGGATGGCGGGATAGACAATGAGCAGTTCTTC. It is translated as CASSFPPEDGGIDNEQFF. The entire variable domain, with the rest obtained from reference TRBV28 and TRBJ2-1, is as follows: DVKVTQSSRYLVKRTGEKVFLECVQDMDHENMFWYRQDPGLGLRLIYFSYDVKMKEKGDIPEGYSVSREKKERFSLILESASTNQTSMYLCASSFPPEDGGIDNEQFFGPGTRLTVL.

The chain recombines TRBV5-4 with TRBJ2-1; D tentatively fits TRBD1 or TRBD2 (5 bases each). Trimming took 3 bases from V and 5 from J, leaving 12 bases between them. Per the germline V gene, CDR1 is SGHNT and CDR2 is YYREEE (reference sequence). The CDR3 totals 14 residues. DNA for the CDR3: TGTGCCAGCAGCTCCGGGACCCCGAACAATGAGCAGTTCTTC. This codes for CASSSGTPNNEQFF.

The chain links TRBV28 to TRBJ1-1, with D possibly TRBD1 on 5 matching bases. V lost 1 base and J 7 bases, leaving 10 bases between the germline ends. The CDR3 sequence is 13 residues long. Looked up from germline, CDR1 is MDHEN and CDR2 is SYDVKM. The CDR3 protein is CASSLSRDGEAFF. CDR3 in DNA: TGTGCCAGCAGTTTATCCCGGGACGGTGAAGCTTTCTTT.